This T cell receptor (beta chain) emerged from a study of beta chain features in type 1 diabetes. Study-level points and caveats: Shorter TCRB CDR3s, moderately but significantly so, were found in Type 1 diabetes patients in all four CD4+ subsets.

Since all of the isolated RNA was reverse transcribed, expressed TCRB transcripts were what got sequenced. The data were produced by immunoSEQ multiplex PCR, yet TCRdb's version contains in-frame clones alone and is incomplete. The profile shows a few hundred thousand clones, 13% of them singletons. The CDR3 loop spans 16 amino acids. The trim removed 3 bases at V and 10 bases at J, leaving 8 bases unmatched. From germline, CDR1 is SGHTA and CDR2 FQGNSA. To note about this clone: Its antigen remains unknown.

The genes are TRBV7-2 and TRBJ2-1; TRBD2 agrees at 14 bases. Specimen: naive CD4+ T cells from blood. The receptor was isolated from a young woman with type 1 diabetes. CDR3 in amino acids: CASSFPGLAGEREQFF. The CDR3 DNA sequence: TGTGCCAGCAGCTTTCCGGGACTAGCGGGAGAAAGAGAGCAGTTCTTC.